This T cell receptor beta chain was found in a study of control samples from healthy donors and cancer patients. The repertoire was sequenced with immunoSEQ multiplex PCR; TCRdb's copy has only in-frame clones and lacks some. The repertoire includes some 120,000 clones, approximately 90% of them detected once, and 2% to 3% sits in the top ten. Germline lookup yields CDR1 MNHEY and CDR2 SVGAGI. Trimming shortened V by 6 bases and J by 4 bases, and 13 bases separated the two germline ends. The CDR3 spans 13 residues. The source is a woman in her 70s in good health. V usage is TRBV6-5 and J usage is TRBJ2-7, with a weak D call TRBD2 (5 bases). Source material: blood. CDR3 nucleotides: TGTGCCAGCAGCTACCGGGATTCTTACGAGCAGTACTTC. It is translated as CASSYRDSYEQYF.